This is a list of T cell receptor beta chains from one sample in a study of blood T cells in healthy people across ages. MiXCR was run by TCRdb on the 5' RACE reads, yielding one entry per CDR3 protein. The data contain around 800,000 distinct CDR3 sequences, roughly 26% of them singletons. These same records also appear under a second study, on T cells of mothers and their children.

The sample taken for sequencing was blood. These receptors all come from a boy aged 10-17 years in good health. Each CDR3 is given with its conserved first and last residue. D genes are given only for firm matches. The size of a clone is reported for some rows only, either as once, few or many, or as a class for expanded clones.

CSAQEGASGYQETQYF	TGCAGTGCCCAGGAAGGGGCTAGCGGGTACCAAGAGACCCAGTACTTC	TRBV20-1	TRBJ2-5	TRBD2	few
CANSFGTGDSGYGYTF	TGCGCCAACAGCTTTGGGACAGGGGATTCGGGCTATGGCTACACCTTC	TRBV5-1	TRBJ1-2	TRBD1	.
CASSLGDRGNTIYF	TGCGCCAGCAGCTTGGGTGACAGAGGAAACACCATATATTTT	TRBV5-1	TRBJ1-3	.	.
CSVEGQDPYEQYF	TGCAGCGTTGAAGGACAGGATCCCTACGAGCAGTACTTC	TRBV29-1	TRBJ2-7	.	.
CASSSQGVSGNTIYF	TGTGCCAGCTCATCGCAGGGGGTCTCTGGAAACACCATATATTTT	TRBV18	TRBJ1-3	TRBD1	few
CASSSPRTGAAKNIQYF	TGTGCCAGCAGTTCCCCTCGGACGGGGGCGGCCAAAAACATTCAGTACTTC	TRBV27	TRBJ2-4	.	few
CASSLDGGETQFF	TGTGCCAGCAGCTTGGATGGGGGAGAGACCCAGTTCTTC	TRBV5-6	TRBJ2-1	.	.
CASSQFVHYEQYF	TGCGCCAGCAGCCAGTTCGTCCACTACGAGCAGTACTTC	TRBV4-1	TRBJ2-7	.	few
CASSQELVVGDTQYF	TGTGCCAGCAGCCAAGAGTTGGTAGTAGGAGATACGCAGTATTTT	TRBV14	TRBJ2-3	.	few
CASSLDGTYNEQFF	TGCGCCAGCAGCTTGGACGGCACCTACAATGAGCAGTTCTTC	TRBV5-1	TRBJ2-1	.	few